This T cell receptor beta chain was observed in a study of PD-L1 blockade in urothelial cancer. About the study: The patients first took atezolizumab in about 2014, receiving 1,200 mg intravenously every 3 weeks. Males with bladder-origin urothelial cancer constituted about 90% of the roughly 30 patients.

In each PCR, synthetic TCR analog templates were spiked in. Data came from immunoSEQ multiplex PCR; TCRdb stores just in-frame clones and leaves some out. In the table there are more than 70,000 clones, around 90% of which are singletons. The CDR3 consists of 13 residues. V lost 0 bases and J lost 6, with 9 bases in between. CDR1 is LNHDA, CDR2 SQIVND, per germline (reference sequence). This TCR derives from a man aged 55 to 70 with urothelial cancer. The sample in question was PBMCs, obtained around atezolizumab (anti-PD-L1) treatment. The gene calls are TRBV19 and TRBJ2-7; maybe TRBD2 (5 bases). This chain's CDR3 is CASSIDEGLEQYF. The CDR3 DNA reads as TGTGCCAGTAGTATAGATGAGGGCCTCGAGCAGTACTTC.